The rows below give T cell receptor beta chains drawn from one sample of a study of T cells after yellow fever vaccination. MiXCR, applied by TCRdb to the 5' RACE reads, yields one record per CDR3 protein. The sample records 450,000 to 550,000 distinct CDR3 sequences, about a fifth being singletons. The sample consisted of PBMCs, taken roughly 23 days after the first yellow fever vaccination. These receptors all stem from a man between 18 and 29 years old who received the YFV17D yellow fever vaccine. Each CDR3 is given with its conserved first and last residue. The order of the fields is D gene, V gene, J gene, clone size, CDR3 DNA, CDR3 protein. D genes are given only for firm matches. Size values are once, few and many counts, or a class for expanded clones, and some rows have none.

NA	TRBV10-3	TRBJ2-7	NA	TGTGCCATCAGTGAGAGGGCCGACTCCTACGAGCAGTACTTC	CAISERADSYEQYF
NA	TRBV6-2/TRBV6-3	TRBJ2-7	NA	TGTGCCAGCAGTCAGGGGTACCCCCTCTACGAGCAGTACTTC	CASSQGYPLYEQYF
TRBD2	TRBV18	TRBJ2-1	few	TGTGCCAGCTCATTTCTACCGACGGGACTAGCGGGGGACAATGAGCAGTTCTTC	CASSFLPTGLAGDNEQFF
NA	TRBV6-5	TRBJ2-5	NA	TGTGCCAGCAGTTACGGGTACAGGGCAGAGACCCAGTACTTC	CASSYGYRAETQYF
NA	TRBV19	TRBJ2-5	NA	TGTGCCAGTAGTATCATCGGGGGACAAGAGACCCAGTACTTC	CASSIIGGQETQYF
NA	TRBV7-8	TRBJ2-7	few	TGTGCCAGCAGCGCCCGGCAGGGATACTCCTACGAGCAGTACTTC	CASSARQGYSYEQYF
NA	TRBV5-1	TRBJ2-6	NA	TGCGCCAGCAGCCGGTATGGCACGACCTCTGGGGCCAACGTCCTGACTTTC	CASSRYGTTSGANVLTF
NA	TRBV3-1	TRBJ2-1	few	TGTGCCAGCAGCCAAGACGCAGTAGTTGAGCAGTTCTTC	CASSQDAVVEQFF
TRBD2	TRBV6-2/TRBV6-3	TRBJ2-1	NA	TGTGCCAGCACCTACTATAGCGGGGGGGCTTACAATGAGCAGTTCTTC	CASTYYSGGAYNEQFF
NA	TRBV9	TRBJ1-2	many	TGTGCCAGCAAGCAGACGGGTACACTTTATGGCTACACCTTC	CASKQTGTLYGYTF
NA	TRBV13	TRBJ2-7	few	TGTGCCAGCAGTTACATGGGGGGGCACGTTTACGAGCAGTACTTC	CASSYMGGHVYEQYF
TRBD1	TRBV12-3/TRBV12-4	TRBJ2-3	few	TGTGCCAGCAGTCTACGGACAGGGGGACGCACAGATACGCAGTATTTT	CASSLRTGGRTDTQYF
NA	TRBV5-1	TRBJ2-7	NA	TGCGCCAGCAGCTTGGGGTCGGCCGGCTCTCCCTTGGCCGAGCAGTACTTC	CASSLGSAGSPLAEQYF
TRBD2	TRBV12-3/TRBV12-4	TRBJ2-7	few	TGTGCCAGCAGTTTAATCGTAGCGGGGAACTCCTACGAGCAGTACTTC	CASSLIVAGNSYEQYF
TRBD1	TRBV20-1	TRBJ2-7	NA	TGCAGTGTATGGGACAGGCTTCACGAGCAGTACTTC	CSVWDRLHEQYF
NA	TRBV11-2	TRBJ1-4	NA	TGTGCCAGCAGCTTTCAGGGGAACGAAAAACTGTTTTTT	CASSFQGNEKLFF
NA	TRBV19	TRBJ1-1	NA	TGTGCCAGTAGTATGGCGACAGACGACACTGAAGCTTTCTTT	CASSMATDDTEAFF
TRBD1	TRBV19	TRBJ2-7	NA	TGTGCCAGTAGTCCGGGACAGGGGGCCCGAGAGCAGTACTTC	CASSPGQGAREQYF
NA	TRBV2	TRBJ1-3	NA	TGTGCCAGCAGTGATGAGAGTGGAAACACCATATATTTT	CASSDESGNTIYF
NA	TRBV6-2/TRBV6-3	TRBJ2-5	NA	TGTGCCAGCAGCTGGGAGGGGGTACCGAAGGAGACCCAGTACTTC	CASSWEGVPKETQYF
NA	TRBV28	TRBJ1-1	NA	TGTGCCAGCATTGGGGGCGGGGGAGGTCCGAACACTGAAGCTTTCTTT	CASIGGGGGPNTEAFF
NA	TRBV5-1	TRBJ1-1	few	TGCGCCAGCAGCTTGGTAAGCGGCAGGGGGAACACTGAAGCTTTCTTT	CASSLVSGRGNTEAFF
NA	TRBV20-1	TRBJ2-7	few	TGCAGTGCTAGAGATCCCGAAAGATGGAGCTACGAGCAGTACTTC	CSARDPERWSYEQYF
NA	TRBV20-1	TRBJ2-5	NA	TGCAGTGCTAGAGATGGGGGGGCGTCGTCGGAGACCCAGTACTTC	CSARDGGASSETQYF
NA	TRBV6-5	TRBJ1-2	NA	TGTGCCAGCAGAATAGGACTGCTATATGGCTACACCTTC	CASRIGLLYGYTF
NA	TRBV10-3	TRBJ2-5	many	TGTGCCATCAGTGTGACCGGGACACAACAAGAGACCCAGTACTTC	CAISVTGTQQETQYF
TRBD1	TRBV4-3	TRBJ2-1	NA	TGCGCCAGCAGCCACGCTGACAGGGGGCTTTTCTACAATGAGCAGTTCTTC	CASSHADRGLFYNEQFF
NA	TRBV29-1	TRBJ1-1	few	TGCAGCGCCGGTATACAGGAGAACACTGAAGCTTTCTTT	CSAGIQENTEAFF
NA	TRBV3-1	TRBJ1-5	few	TGTGCCAGCAGCCAAGGGATAGGGGCGCGGGGTCAGCCCCAGCATTTT	CASSQGIGARGQPQHF
NA	TRBV12-3/TRBV12-4	TRBJ2-6	few	TGTGCCAGCAGTTCGACCCAACTCAGCTCTGGGGCCAACGTCCTGACTTTC	CASSSTQLSSGANVLTF
NA	TRBV24-1	TRBJ1-5	NA	TGTGCCACCAGTGGCCCCGTAGTGGATCAGCCCCAGCATTTT	CATSGPVVDQPQHF
NA	TRBV19	TRBJ2-7	NA	TGTGCCAGTAGTATGATCGGGGGCCGCGAGCAGTACTTC	CASSMIGGREQYF
NA	TRBV7-9	TRBJ1-1	many	TGTGCCAGCAGCCCGATCGGACCGTTAAACACTGAAGCTTTCTTT	CASSPIGPLNTEAFF
NA	TRBV28	TRBJ1-1	few	TGTGCCAGCACCTCCGGAGGGGCGACCTCTGAAGCTTTCTTT	CASTSGGATSEAFF
TRBD1	TRBV5-6	TRBJ1-6	few	TGTGCCAGCAGCTTGGGGACAGGGGGCTCGGATAATTCACCCCTCCACTTT	CASSLGTGGSDNSPLHF
NA	TRBV7-9	TRBJ2-7	NA	TGTGCCAGCAGCTTCCAGGGAGGGACATCCTACGAGCAGTACTTC	CASSFQGGTSYEQYF
NA	TRBV9	TRBJ2-7	few	TGTGCCAGCAGCGTAGGCTTGCCCGAGGGCTCCTACGAGCAGTACTTC	CASSVGLPEGSYEQYF